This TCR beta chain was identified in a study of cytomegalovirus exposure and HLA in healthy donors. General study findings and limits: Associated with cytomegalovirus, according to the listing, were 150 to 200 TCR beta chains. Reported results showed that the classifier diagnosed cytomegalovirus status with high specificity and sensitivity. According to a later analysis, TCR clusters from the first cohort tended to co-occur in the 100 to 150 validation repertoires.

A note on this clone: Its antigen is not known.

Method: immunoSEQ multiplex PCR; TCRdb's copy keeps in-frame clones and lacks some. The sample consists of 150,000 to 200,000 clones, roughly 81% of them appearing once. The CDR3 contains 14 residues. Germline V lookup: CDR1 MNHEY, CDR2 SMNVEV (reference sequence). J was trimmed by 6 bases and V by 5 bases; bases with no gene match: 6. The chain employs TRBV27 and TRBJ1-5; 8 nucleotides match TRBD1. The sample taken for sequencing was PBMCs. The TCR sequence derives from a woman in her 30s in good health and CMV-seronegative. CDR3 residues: CASSKGQAGQPQHF. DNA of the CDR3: TGTGCCAGCAGTAAGGGACAGGCTGGTCAGCCCCAGCATTTT.